This TCR beta chain was sequenced in a study of blood T cells in healthy people across ages. Regarding the study as a whole: Naive CD4+ cells and diversity were both higher in long-lived donors than in aged donors.

Germline CDR1 is MNHEY and CDR2 is SVGEGT. This CDR3 is built from 13 residues. Between the trimmed V and J ends, which lost 7 bases and 2 bases, there was a span of 10 bases. With respect to this clonotype: Its antigen is currently unknown.

A second roughly 7 to 12 cycle PCR used barcoded and J-beta primers. Each CDR3 protein gets one entry after TCRdb re-called the 5' RACE reads with MiXCR. This table holds 1.5 million to 2 million distinct CDR3 sequences, approximately 28% found once. Material for sequencing was blood. The rearrangement uses TRBV6-2 or TRBV6-3 and TRBJ2-3; D is ambiguous. The receptor's source is a woman in her twenties or thirties in good health. In DNA, the CDR3 is TGTGCCAGCACCAAATGGTCCACAGATACGCAGTATTTT. It codes for CASTKWSTDTQYF.